These T cell receptor beta chains were read from a single sample in a study of Ad26.COV2.S vaccination and SARS-CoV-2 variants. Using immunoSEQ multiplex PCR, the repertoire was profiled, and TCRdb retains in-frame clones only, with some absent. The sample records around 450,000 clones, 89% being singletons. The sequences come from peripheral blood, collected in a trial of Ad26.COV2.S vaccine versus placebo. These receptors were obtained from a person between 18 and 59 years old who received the Ad26.COV2.S COVID-19 vaccine or a placebo. Both conserved end residues are part of each CDR3. Fields, in order: V gene, J gene, D gene, clone size, CDR3 DNA, CDR3 protein. A D gene is named only where the DNA matches it firmly. Size tells how often a clone was seen (once, few, many) or the class of an expanded clone, and some rows leave it out.

TRBV27	TRBJ2-1	-	-	TGTGCCAGCAGTCCCTCGGGACTCCGAATCGCGCAGTTCTTC	CASSPSGLRIAQFF
TRBV30	TRBJ2-7	TRBD1	-	TGTGCCTGGAAGCGGACAGGGGTTCCCTACGAGCAGTACTTC	CAWKRTGVPYEQYF
TRBV6-6	TRBJ2-1	TRBD2	-	TGTGCCAGCTGTACGGGACTAGCGGGAGGAGGCGATGAGCAGTTCTTC	CASCTGLAGGGDEQFF
TRBV6-5	TRBJ1-1	-	-	TGTGCCAGCAGACCCCCGGGGGCCGACACTGAAGCTTTCTTT	CASRPPGADTEAFF
TRBV19	TRBJ1-5	TRBD1	-	TGTGCCAGTAGTAGTTATGGGACAGTCAATCAGCCCCAGCATTTT	CASSSYGTVNQPQHF
TRBV15	TRBJ1-3	-	-	TGTGCCACCACCCCGAAGAAAGGACAAAACACCATATATTTT	CATTPKKGQNTIYF
TRBV13	TRBJ1-1	-	-	TGTGCCAGCAGCTCCCTGGGGTATAATGAAGCTTTCTTT	CASSSLGYNEAFF
TRBV5-1	TRBJ1-4	-	-	TGCGCCAGCAGCCACCGGGACACTAATGAAAAACTGTTTTTT	CASSHRDTNEKLFF
TRBV13	TRBJ2-1	TRBD2	-	TGTGCCAGCAGTCCACTAGCGGATTCCTACAATGAGCAGTTCTTC	CASSPLADSYNEQFF
TRBV5-1	TRBJ2-5	-	-	TGCGCCAGCAGCTTCTTTGCATACCAAGAGACCCAGTACTTC	CASSFFAYQETQYF
TRBV5-4	TRBJ2-1	TRBD2	-	TGTGCCAGCAGCCCACCCGGGACTAGCGGACTATATGAGCAGTTCTTC	CASSPPGTSGLYEQFF
TRBV5-6	TRBJ1-1	-	-	TGTGCCAGCAGCTTGGGGGGAAGGAACACTGAAGCTTTCTTT	CASSLGGRNTEAFF
TRBV10-3	TRBJ2-1	TRBD2	-	TGTGCCACCGATGATCGGGACTACTACAATGAGCAGTTCTTC	CATDDRDYYNEQFF
TRBV2	TRBJ1-6	-	-	TGTGCCAGCAGCAGGGCCGGACCCCTCCACTTT	CASSRAGPLHF
TRBV5-1	TRBJ1-1	-	-	TGCGCCAGCAGCAAGGAACAAGGTCGGCCTGAAGCTTTCTTT	CASSKEQGRPEAFF
TRBV7-2	TRBJ2-7	-	-	TGTGCCAGCAGCTTAGGTGTCGCAACAGTGTACGAGCAGTACTTC	CASSLGVATVYEQYF
TRBV11-1	TRBJ2-7	-	once	TGTGCCAGCAGCCCAGGGATAGGGGCGGGCGAGCAGTACTTC	CASSPGIGAGEQYF
TRBV7-3	TRBJ1-1	-	-	TGTGCCAGCAGCTTAACCGGATTAGGAGGCACTGAAGCTTTCTTT	CASSLTGLGGTEAFF
TRBV5-1	TRBJ1-4	-	-	TGCGCCAGCAGCTTGTACCGGGGGATCTATGAAAAACTGTTTTTT	CASSLYRGIYEKLFF
TRBV7-9	TRBJ1-4	TRBD1	-	TGTGCCAGCAGCCCGCCGACAGGGCGTACAACTAATGAAAAACTGTTTTTT	CASSPPTGRTTNEKLFF
TRBV4-2	TRBJ1-3	TRBD1	few	TGTGCCAGCAGCGGGGACAGGGGTTCTGGAAACACCATATATTTT	CASSGDRGSGNTIYF
TRBV15	TRBJ2-7	-	-	TGTGCCACCAGCGTCCTCCGGGACATCCCGTACGAGCAGTACTTC	CATSVLRDIPYEQYF
TRBV3-1/TRBV3-2	TRBJ1-3	-	-	TGTGCCAGCAGCCAAGGCGATCATAGGGGAAACACCATATATTTT	CASSQGDHRGNTIYF
TRBV18	TRBJ1-6	TRBD1	-	TGTGCCAGCTCACCGATGGGACAGCTTAATTCACCCCTCCACTTT	CASSPMGQLNSPLHF
TRBV5-4	TRBJ2-1	-	-	TGTGCCAGCAGCTTGGACCTAGCGCAACCCTACAATGAGCAGTTCTTC	CASSLDLAQPYNEQFF
TRBV7-8	TRBJ2-1	TRBD1	-	TGTGCCAGCAGCTTAGCCCCGGACAGGGTAGGTTATGAGCAGTTCTTC	CASSLAPDRVGYEQFF
TRBV7-3	TRBJ2-2	-	-	TGTGCCAGCAGCTTAGGCGCGAACACCGGGGAGCTGTTTTTT	CASSLGANTGELFF
TRBV18	TRBJ1-4	TRBD1	-	TGTGCCAGCTCCCGTCCCAGCCGGAACCAGGGGGGGCTCGAAGGAAAACTGTTTTTT	CASSRPSRNQGGLEGKLFF
TRBV4-3	TRBJ2-2	-	-	TGCGCCAGCAGCCAAGATAAACGAGAGGGGGAGCTGTTTTTT	CASSQDKREGELFF
TRBV29-1	TRBJ1-3	-	once	TGCAGCGTGTACGGGGACTCTGGAAACACCATATATTTT	CSVYGDSGNTIYF
TRBV7-2	TRBJ1-3	-	-	TGTGCCAGCAGCTTACCCGGGTCACACACCATATATTTT	CASSLPGSHTIYF
TRBV5-5	TRBJ2-3	TRBD1	-	TGTGCCTCCGGGGGGACAGGGGGCCAAGAAGGCACAGATACGCAGTATTTT	CASGGTGGQEGTDTQYF
TRBV5-1	TRBJ2-5	TRBD1	-	TGCGCCAGCAGCCGAGGGACAGGACAAGAGACCCAGTACTTC	CASSRGTGQETQYF
TRBV6-6	TRBJ1-2	TRBD1	-	TGTGCCAGCAGTTCCCGTCCGGGACAGGGGAACTATGGCTACACCTTC	CASSSRPGQGNYGYTF
TRBV6-2/TRBV6-3	TRBJ2-3	-	-	TGTGCCAGCAGTTATTCAAGCAGACCGATCACAGATACGCAGTATTTT	CASSYSSRPITDTQYF
TRBV5-5	TRBJ1-4	TRBD1	-	TGTGCCAGCAGCTTGACAGGGGGTTCATATGAAAAACTGTTTTTT	CASSLTGGSYEKLFF
TRBV5-1	TRBJ1-1	-	-	TGCGCCAGCAGCTTGAGGGAGGGCACTGAAGCTTTCTTT	CASSLREGTEAFF
TRBV20-1	TRBJ1-5	-	-	TGCAGTGCTAGTGGGGGACGCCCGTGGAATCAGCCCCAGCATTTT	CSASGGRPWNQPQHF
TRBV19	TRBJ2-5	TRBD2	-	TGTGCCAGTAGTACCCTGGCAAGCGGGGGGGCAGAGACCCAGTACTTC	CASSTLASGGAETQYF
TRBV29-1	TRBJ2-5	-	-	TGCAGCGTCTTGATTATCCAAGAGACCCAGTACTTC	CSVLIIQETQYF
TRBV7-8	TRBJ2-1	TRBD1	-	TGTGCCAGCAGCAGGGGGACAGGCAAAGACAATGAGCAGTTCTTC	CASSRGTGKDNEQFF
TRBV4-2	TRBJ1-2	-	-	TGTGCCAGCAGCCCTGATGGACAGGGCTACACCTTC	CASSPDGQGYTF
TRBV12-3/TRBV12-4	TRBJ2-7	-	-	TGTGCCAGCAGTTTATACGGGGGCGAGCAGTACTTC	CASSLYGGEQYF
TRBV28	TRBJ1-1	-	-	TGTGCCAGCACGACAAGACAGTCTTGGACTGAAGCTTTCTTT	CASTTRQSWTEAFF
TRBV27	TRBJ2-2	TRBD2	-	TGTGCCAGCCACCCGGGAGGGAGGATGTACGGGGAGCTGTTTTTT	CASHPGGRMYGELFF
TRBV7-6	TRBJ2-2	-	few	TGTGCCAGCAGCTCCCGGGACATTGACACCGGGGAGCTGTTTTTT	CASSSRDIDTGELFF
TRBV7-9	TRBJ2-1	TRBD2	once	TGTGCCAGCAGCTTACGGGCTAGCGGGAATGAGCAGTTCTTC	CASSLRASGNEQFF
TRBV19	TRBJ1-1	TRBD1	few	TGTGCCAGTGACAAAGACAGGGGGTCGGGTGAAGCTTTCTTT	CASDKDRGSGEAFF
TRBV7-6	TRBJ2-1	TRBD2	-	TGTGCCAGCAGCGGGGGACGCGGGGGAGACAATGAGCAGTTCTTC	CASSGGRGGDNEQFF
TRBV23-1	TRBJ1-6	-	-	TGCGCCAGCAGTATTGAGGCTTACAAATCTTGCGTTTATAATTCACCCCTCCACTTT	CASSIEAYKSCVYNSPLHF
TRBV5-1	TRBJ2-3	-	-	TGCGCCAGCAGCTCTCAGGGGCCAGATACGCAGTATTTT	CASSSQGPDTQYF
TRBV14	TRBJ1-1	TRBD1	-	TGTGCCAGCAGCCTAATACAGGGGGCTGAAGCTTTCTTT	CASSLIQGAEAFF